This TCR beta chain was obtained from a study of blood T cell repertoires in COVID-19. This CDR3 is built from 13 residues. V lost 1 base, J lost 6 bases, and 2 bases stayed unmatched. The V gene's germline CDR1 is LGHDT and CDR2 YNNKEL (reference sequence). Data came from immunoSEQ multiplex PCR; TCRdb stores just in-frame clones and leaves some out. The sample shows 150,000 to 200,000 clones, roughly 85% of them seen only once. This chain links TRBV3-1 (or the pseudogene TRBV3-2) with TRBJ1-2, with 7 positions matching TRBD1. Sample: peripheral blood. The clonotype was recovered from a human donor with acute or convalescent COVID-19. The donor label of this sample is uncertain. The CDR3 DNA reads TGTGCCAGCAGCCAAGGAAGGGGGCATGGCTACACCTTC. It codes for CASSQGRGHGYTF.